Below, 2 T cell receptor beta chains from the same sample are listed, as sequenced in a study of cytomegalovirus exposure and HLA in healthy donors. The repertoire was sequenced with immunoSEQ multiplex PCR; TCRdb's copy has only in-frame clones and lacks some. Among about 74,000 clones listed, roughly 94% were seen once. Sequenced input: PBMCs. Receptors were obtained from a man aged 18 to 30 in good health and CMV-seropositive.

The V call is TRBV7-3, the J call TRBJ1-3; 8 positions agree with TRBD1. V trimming: 5 bases; J trimming: 2 bases; junction bases outside the gene matches: 8. This CDR3 is 16 amino acids long. In germline, CDR1 is SGHTA, CDR2 FQGTGA. CDR3 DNA: TGTGCCAGCAGCGAATACGGACAGGGTCCTGGAAACACCATATATTTT. Translating it yields CASSEYGQGPGNTIYF. The variable domain in full, completed from reference TRBV7-3 and TRBJ1-3, reads GAGVSQTPSNKVTEKGKYVELRCDPISGHTALYWYRQSLGQGPEFLIYFQGTGAADDSGLPNDRFFAVRPEGSVSTLKIQRTERGDSAVYLCASSEYGQGPGNTIYFGEGSWLTVV.

The V and J genes are TRBV28 and TRBJ2-2; the match to TRBD2 covers 9 bases. The CDR3 extends over 14 amino acids. The V gene end was trimmed by 6 bases and the J gene end by 5 bases; junction bases not matched to a gene: 4. Germline CDR1 and CDR2: MDHEN and SYDVKM. This CDR3 reads CASSSSGVTGELFF. Here the CDR3 DNA reads TGTGCCAGCAGCTCTAGCGGGGTTACCGGGGAGCTGTTTTTT.